These T cell receptor beta chains were read from a single sample in a study of T-cell memory formation after mild COVID-19. TCRdb recomputed calls from the 5' RACE reads with MiXCR, one row per CDR3 protein. This table has around 250,000 distinct CDR3 sequences, approximately 16% appearing once. The sample was PBMCs or a T cell subset sorted from them (not recorded which). These receptors all stem from a man between 18 and 35 years old who had mild COVID-19 (a few samples of this study predate the infection). Cell type and time point are not known. CDR3s include the opening cysteine and the closing phenylalanine or tryptophan. Only some rows state a clone size, as once, few, many or a class for expanded clones.

j_call	clone_size	cdr3_length	v_call	cdr3_aa
TRBJ1-1	-	14	TRBV7-6	CASSQDRFHTEAFF
TRBJ2-4	few	16	TRBV6-5	CASSLGGDRAKNIQYF
TRBJ2-5	-	16	TRBV4-1	CASSDRRWVNKETQYF
TRBJ2-1	few	15	TRBV5-4	CASSPWDRGFDEQFF
TRBJ1-2	-	13	TRBV7-9	CASSSDRLGGYTF
TRBJ1-6	many	13	TRBV6-6	CASSSGANSPLHF
TRBJ2-7	-	16	TRBV4-1	CASSLNILHPPYEQYF
TRBJ2-2	few	16	TRBV3-1	CASSQEGQLYTGELFF
TRBJ2-2	many	15	TRBV7-8	CASSEQGASAGELFF
TRBJ2-1	few	12	TRBV5-1	CASSLGGYEQFF
TRBJ2-1	-	11	TRBV29-1	CSVTTGNEQFF
TRBJ1-1	-	15	TRBV6-5	CASSYSAGSNTEAFF
TRBJ2-7	-	13	TRBV6-6	CASRGSGFYEQYF
TRBJ2-1	many	16	TRBV4-1	CASSQEAAGGPGEQFF
TRBJ2-3	few	14	TRBV6-4	CASSSGRSTDTQYF
TRBJ1-5	-	15	TRBV4-3	CASSQDREGWQPQHF
TRBJ1-5	-	16	TRBV7-9	CASSWGGAGSNQPQHF
TRBJ1-1	-	15	TRBV24-1	CATSDSPGGNTEAFF
TRBJ2-2	-	13	TRBV7-3	CASSEKSTGELFF
TRBJ1-5	few	12	TRBV5-6	CASSVGQQPQHF
TRBJ2-1	-	15	TRBV18	CASSPAGGLGNEQFF
TRBJ2-3	few	13	TRBV9	CASSTSGTDTQYF
TRBJ2-3	-	15	TRBV7-3	CASSSSGLAGNTQYF
TRBJ2-1	few	14	TRBV7-2	CASSLAGGPSEQFF
TRBJ1-1	-	12	TRBV29-1	CSVVLAGGLAFF
TRBJ2-7	-	12	TRBV30	CACRDRLAEQYF
TRBJ2-1	-	14	TRBV5-1	CASSLGLNYNEQFF
TRBJ1-1	many	14	TRBV5-1	CASSWAPGDTEAFF